This TCR beta chain was sequenced for a study of blood T cell repertoires in COVID-19. Turning to the study itself: The study drew acute and convalescent COVID-19 samples from the United States, Italy and Spain. PBMCs, B-cell-depleted T cells, or T cells provided the cDNA or gDNA that made up the material.

Authors' methods: Researchers report that nucleated cell counts were estimated from reference gene primer amplification. Some clones are missing from TCRdb's copy, which holds only in-frame ones; the method was immunoSEQ multiplex PCR. V, J and clone size reflect that table, while D and trimming were determined from the DNA. The repertoire holds about 210,000 clones, 84% seen once, with approximately 8% in the top ten. Seattle cases were enrolled at active infection and followed longitudinally. The CDR3 covers 14 residues. V dropped 2 bases and J dropped 4 bases, with 8 bases sitting between them. Germline V gene data show CDR1 as LGHDT and CDR2 as YNNKEL (reference sequence).

This receptor was taken from an elderly woman with COVID-19, enrolled during active disease. Sequencing was carried out using peripheral blood. The V and J genes are TRBV3-1 (or the pseudogene TRBV3-2) and TRBJ2-2; tentative D call: TRBD1 (6 bases). CDR3 residues: CASSQTQGTGELFF. CDR3 DNA: TGTGCCAGCAGCCAAACACAGGGCACCGGGGAGCTGTTTTTT.